These 3 T cell receptor beta chains were sequenced from one sample in a study of cytomegalovirus exposure and HLA in healthy donors. PCR used 60 Vbeta primers and 13 Jbeta primers. Some clones are missing from TCRdb's copy, which holds only in-frame ones; the method was immunoSEQ multiplex PCR. There are 310,000 or so clones in the sample; about 87% occur only once, and roughly 2.1% lies in the top ten. The material sequenced was PBMCs. These receptors were obtained from a woman aged 18-29 years in good health and CMV-seronegative.

This clone was detected only once. The CDR3 DNA reads TGTGCCAGCAGTTCCTGGGCTGGCAATGAGCAGTTCTTC. As protein: CASSSWAGNEQFF. The chain joins TRBV6-5 to TRBJ2-1; D gene ambiguous. The CDR3 has 13 residues. The germline V and J ends were trimmed by 4 bases and 6 bases, with 10 bases remaining between them. Germline-derived CDR1 and CDR2 are MNHEY and SVGAGI.

V and J are TRBV30 and TRBJ1-4, with no clear D. With 0 bases removed from V and 3 bases from J, the gap between germline ends came to 8 bases. Germline loops: CDR1 GTSNPN, CDR2 SVGIG (reference sequence). The CDR3 spans 14 residues. The CDR3 DNA sequence: TGTGCCTGGAGTGTAGGAGGGCCTAATGAAAAACTGTTTTTT. It is translated as CAWSVGGPNEKLFF.

The V call is TRBV27, the J call TRBJ2-7, with TRBD1 as a possible D gene (6 bases). V lost 3 bases and J lost 5, with 8 bases in between. The CDR3 is made up of 12 amino acids. Germline CDR1 reads MNHEY; CDR2 reads SMNVEV (reference sequence). The CDR3 DNA is TGTGCCAGCAGTTTTAAGGGGGACGAGCAGTACTTC. The encoded protein is CASSFKGDEQYF.